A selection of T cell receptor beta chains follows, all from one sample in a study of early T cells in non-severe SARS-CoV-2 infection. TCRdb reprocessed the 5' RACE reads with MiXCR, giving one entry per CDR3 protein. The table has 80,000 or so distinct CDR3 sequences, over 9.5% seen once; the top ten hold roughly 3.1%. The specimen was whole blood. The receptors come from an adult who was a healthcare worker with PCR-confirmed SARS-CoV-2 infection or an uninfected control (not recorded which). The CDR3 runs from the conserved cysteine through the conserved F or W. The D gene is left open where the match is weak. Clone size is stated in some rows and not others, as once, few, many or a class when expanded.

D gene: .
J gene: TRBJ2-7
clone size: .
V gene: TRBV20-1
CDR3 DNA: TGCAGTGCTAGAGGAGTAGGACTCCCCGCCAGCGAGCAGTACTTC
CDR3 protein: CSARGVGLPASEQYF

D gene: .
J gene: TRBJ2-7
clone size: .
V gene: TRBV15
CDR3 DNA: TGTGCCACCAGCAGGGACCGGGACGTCGCCTACGAGCAGTACTTC
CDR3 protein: CATSRDRDVAYEQYF

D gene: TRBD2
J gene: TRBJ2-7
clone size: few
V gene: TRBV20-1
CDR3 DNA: TGCAGTGCTGGGCTAGTGCGGGGGGTTTCCTACGAGCAGTACTTC
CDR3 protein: CSAGLVRGVSYEQYF

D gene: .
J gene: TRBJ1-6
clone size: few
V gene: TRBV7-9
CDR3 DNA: TGTGCCAGCAGCCGACACAGTTCCTTAGGGTCACCCCTCCACTTT
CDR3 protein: CASSRHSSLGSPLHF

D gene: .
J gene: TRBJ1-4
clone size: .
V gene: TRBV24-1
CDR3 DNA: TGTGCCACCAGTGATCCCGGGACCGATAATGAAAAACTGTTTTTT
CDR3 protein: CATSDPGTDNEKLFF

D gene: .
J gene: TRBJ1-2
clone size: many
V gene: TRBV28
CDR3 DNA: TGTGCCAGCATCGCAGGAGGCTATGGCTACACCTTC
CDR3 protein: CASIAGGYGYTF

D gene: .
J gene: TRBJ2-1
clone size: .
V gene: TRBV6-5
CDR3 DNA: TGTGCCAGCTATACAGGGCGGGAGCAGTTCTTC
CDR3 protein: CASYTGREQFF

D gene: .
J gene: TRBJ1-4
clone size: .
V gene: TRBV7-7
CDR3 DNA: TGTGCCAGCAGCTTAGCCCCCGATGAAAAACTGTTTTTT
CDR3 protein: CASSLAPDEKLFF

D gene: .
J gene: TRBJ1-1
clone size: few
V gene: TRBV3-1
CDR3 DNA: TGTGCCAGCAGCCTCGGGGTTGGCCAGCAAGCTTTCTTT
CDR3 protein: CASSLGVGQQAFF

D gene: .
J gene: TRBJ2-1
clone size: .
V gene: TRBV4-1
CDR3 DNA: TGCGCCAGCAGCCGGTCTAGCGACTACAATGAGCAGTTCTTC
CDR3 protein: CASSRSSDYNEQFF

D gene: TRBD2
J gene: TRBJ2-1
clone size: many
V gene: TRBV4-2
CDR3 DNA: TGTGCCAGCAGCGGGGGGGATAGTTACAATGAGCAGTTCTTC
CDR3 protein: CASSGGDSYNEQFF

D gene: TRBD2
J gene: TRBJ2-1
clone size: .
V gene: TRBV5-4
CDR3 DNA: TGTGCCAGCAGCTCCACTAGCGGGACGTACAATGAGCAGTTCTTC
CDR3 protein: CASSSTSGTYNEQFF

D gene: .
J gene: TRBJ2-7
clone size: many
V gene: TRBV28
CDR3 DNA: TGTGCCAGCCACGGGCAGAGATTTTCCTACGAGCAGTACTTC
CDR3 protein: CASHGQRFSYEQYF

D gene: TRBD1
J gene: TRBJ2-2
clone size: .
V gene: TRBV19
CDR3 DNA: TGTGCCAGTATCGGACAGGCGCGCACCGGGGAGCTGTTTTTT
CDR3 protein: CASIGQARTGELFF

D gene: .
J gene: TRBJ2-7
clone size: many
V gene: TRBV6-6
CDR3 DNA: TGTGCCAGCACCGAACACCCGTCCGTTTACGAGCAGTACTTC
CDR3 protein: CASTEHPSVYEQYF

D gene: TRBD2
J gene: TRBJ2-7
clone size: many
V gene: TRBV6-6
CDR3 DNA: TGTGCCAGCAGTATACGGGACCGGGAGGGCGAGCAGTACTTC
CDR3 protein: CASSIRDREGEQYF

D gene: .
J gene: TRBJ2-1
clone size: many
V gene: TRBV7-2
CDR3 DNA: TGTGCCAGCAGCCCGAGCTCCTACAATGAGCAGTTCTTC
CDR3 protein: CASSPSSYNEQFF

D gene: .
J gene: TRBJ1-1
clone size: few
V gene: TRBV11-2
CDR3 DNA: TGTGCCAGCAGCAAAAAACGGGTCAGGGTACTGAACACTGAAGCTTTCTTT
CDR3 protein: CASSKKRVRVLNTEAFF

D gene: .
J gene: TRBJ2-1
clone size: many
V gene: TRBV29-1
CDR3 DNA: TGCAGCGTTGGGAGGGGGGCCTCCTACAATGAGCAGTTCTTC
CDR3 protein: CSVGRGASYNEQFF

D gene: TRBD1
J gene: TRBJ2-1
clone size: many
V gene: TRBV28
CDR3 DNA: TGTGCCAGTACCTCCGGGACAGGGGGGTACAATGAGCAGTTCTTC
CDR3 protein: CASTSGTGGYNEQFF

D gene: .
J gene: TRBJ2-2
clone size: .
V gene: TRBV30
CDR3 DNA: TGTGCCTGGAGTGTACGAGGGGTGAGAAGCGGGGAGCTGTTTTTT
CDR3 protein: CAWSVRGVRSGELFF

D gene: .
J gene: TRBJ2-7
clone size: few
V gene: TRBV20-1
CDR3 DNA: TGCAGTGCTAGGGTCAGGGCAGCCTACGAGCAGTACTTC
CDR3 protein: CSARVRAAYEQYF

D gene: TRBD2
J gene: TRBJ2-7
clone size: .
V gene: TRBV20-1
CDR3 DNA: TGCAGTGCTACGGGACTAGCGGGAGTGGGGCAGTACTTC
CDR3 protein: CSATGLAGVGQYF

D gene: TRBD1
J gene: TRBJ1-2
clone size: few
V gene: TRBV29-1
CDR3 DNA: TGCAGCGTAGGAACAGGGGGCAATGGCTACACCTTC
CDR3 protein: CSVGTGGNGYTF

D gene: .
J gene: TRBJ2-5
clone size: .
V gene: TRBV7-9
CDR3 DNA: TGTGCCAGCAGTCTCATACCTTTTCAAGAGACCCAGTACTTC
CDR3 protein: CASSLIPFQETQYF

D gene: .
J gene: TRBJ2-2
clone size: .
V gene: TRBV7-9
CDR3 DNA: TGTGCCAGCAGCCATGGACTTGCGAACACCGGGGAGCTGTTTTTT
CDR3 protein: CASSHGLANTGELFF

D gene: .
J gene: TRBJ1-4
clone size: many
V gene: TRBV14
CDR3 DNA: TGTGCCAGCAGCCAAGCATCAGGAAGGACAGAGGGTGAAAAACTGTTTTTT
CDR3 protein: CASSQASGRTEGEKLFF

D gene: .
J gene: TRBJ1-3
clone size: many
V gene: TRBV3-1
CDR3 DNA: TGTGCCAGCAGCCAAGGGGCCAGGGCAACTGGAAACACCATATATTTT
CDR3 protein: CASSQGARATGNTIYF

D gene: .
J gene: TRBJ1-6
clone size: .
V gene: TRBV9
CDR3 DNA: TGTGCCAGCAGCGGGACACCGAATTCACCCCTCCACTTT
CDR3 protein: CASSGTPNSPLHF

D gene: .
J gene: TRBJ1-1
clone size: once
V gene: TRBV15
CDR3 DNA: TGTGCCACCCACTTAGGGCGAGGGATCGCTGAAGCTTTCTTT
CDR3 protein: CATHLGRGIAEAFF

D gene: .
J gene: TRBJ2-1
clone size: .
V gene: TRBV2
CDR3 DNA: TGTGCCAGCAGTCTGGACGGATACTACAATGAGCAGTTCTTC
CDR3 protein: CASSLDGYYNEQFF

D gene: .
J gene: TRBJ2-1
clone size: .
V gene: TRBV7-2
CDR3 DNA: TGTGCCAGCAGCCCGGACTCCAGCTCCTACAATGAGCAGTTCTTC
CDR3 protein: CASSPDSSSYNEQFF

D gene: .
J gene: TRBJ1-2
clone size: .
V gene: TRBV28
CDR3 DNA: TGTGCCAGCAGTACGGGTCTTCCTCCCGGCTACACCTTC
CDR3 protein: CASSTGLPPGYTF

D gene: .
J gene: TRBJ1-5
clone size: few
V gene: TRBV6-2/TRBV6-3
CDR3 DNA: TGTGCCAGCACCCTTGCAGGAACCAATCAGCCCCAGCATTTT
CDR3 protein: CASTLAGTNQPQHF

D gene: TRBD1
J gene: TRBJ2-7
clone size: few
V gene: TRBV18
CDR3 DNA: TGTGCCAGCTCACCAGGGACAGGGGTCTTCGGGGAGCAGTACTTC
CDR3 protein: CASSPGTGVFGEQYF

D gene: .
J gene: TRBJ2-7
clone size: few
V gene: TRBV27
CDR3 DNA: TGTGCCAGCAGTTTATCGTCCGGGGCCCTAACCTACGAGCAGTACTTC
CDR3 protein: CASSLSSGALTYEQYF

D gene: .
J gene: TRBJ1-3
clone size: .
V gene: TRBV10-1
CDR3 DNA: TGCGCCAGCAGTGACCCAGGGGATTATGGAAACACCATATATTTT
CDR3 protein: CASSDPGDYGNTIYF

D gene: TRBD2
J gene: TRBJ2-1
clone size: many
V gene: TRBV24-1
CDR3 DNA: TGTGCCACCAGTGATCCTCTAGCGGGAGGCGGCAATGAGCAGTTCTTC
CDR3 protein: CATSDPLAGGGNEQFF

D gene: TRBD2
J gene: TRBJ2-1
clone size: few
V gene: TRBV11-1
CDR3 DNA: TGTGCCAGCAGCTCCTCGAGCGGGAGTTGGAATGAGCAGTTCTTC
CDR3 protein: CASSSSSGSWNEQFF

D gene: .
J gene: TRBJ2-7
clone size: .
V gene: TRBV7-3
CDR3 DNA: TGTGCCAGCAGCTCCGGGGCCGAATCCGAGCAGTACTTC
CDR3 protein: CASSSGAESEQYF

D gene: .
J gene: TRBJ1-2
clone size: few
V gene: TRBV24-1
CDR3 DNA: TGTGCCACCAGTGCTGATGGACAGAACTATGGCTACACCTTC
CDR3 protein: CATSADGQNYGYTF

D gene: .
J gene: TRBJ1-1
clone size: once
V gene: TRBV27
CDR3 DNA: TGTGCCAGCTCCCGGTCGAGCACTGAAGCTTTCTTT
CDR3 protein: CASSRSSTEAFF

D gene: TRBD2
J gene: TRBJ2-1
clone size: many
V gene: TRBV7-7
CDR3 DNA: TGTGCCAGCAGCCGTCTAGCGGGAGCTAAAGAGCAGTTCTTC
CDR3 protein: CASSRLAGAKEQFF

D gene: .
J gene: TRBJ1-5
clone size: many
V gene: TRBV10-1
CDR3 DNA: TGCGCCAGCAGTGAGTCCCAGGGTAATCAGCCCCAGCATTTT
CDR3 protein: CASSESQGNQPQHF

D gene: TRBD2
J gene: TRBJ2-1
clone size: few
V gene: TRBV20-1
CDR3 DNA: TGCAGTGCTAGACCAGGACTAGCGGGGGTCTACAATGAGCAGTTCTTC
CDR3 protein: CSARPGLAGVYNEQFF

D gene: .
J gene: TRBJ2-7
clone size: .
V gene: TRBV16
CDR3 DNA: TGTGCCAGCAGCCAAAAGGGCGAGCAGTACTTC
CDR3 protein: CASSQKGEQYF

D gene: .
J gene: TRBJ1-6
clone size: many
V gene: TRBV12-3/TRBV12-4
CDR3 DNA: TGTGCCAGCACTATGGGGGGCGGAAATAATTCACCCCTCCACTTT
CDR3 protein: CASTMGGGNNSPLHF

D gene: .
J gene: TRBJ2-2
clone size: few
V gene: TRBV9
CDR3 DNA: TGTGCCAGCAGCGTAATCGGGGGCGGGGAGCTGTTTTTT
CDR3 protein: CASSVIGGGELFF

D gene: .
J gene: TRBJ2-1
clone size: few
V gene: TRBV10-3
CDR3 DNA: TGTGCCATCAGTGCTTCCAATGAGCAGTTCTTC
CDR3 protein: CAISASNEQFF

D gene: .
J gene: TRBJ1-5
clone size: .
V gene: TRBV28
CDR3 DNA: TGTGCCAGCAGCGGACGGCGGAATCAGCCCCAGCATTTT
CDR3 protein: CASSGRRNQPQHF

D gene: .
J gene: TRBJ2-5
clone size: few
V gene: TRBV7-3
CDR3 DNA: TGTGCCAGCAGCCCCAGTACGGGGGCCGGGACCCAGTACTTC
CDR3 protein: CASSPSTGAGTQYF

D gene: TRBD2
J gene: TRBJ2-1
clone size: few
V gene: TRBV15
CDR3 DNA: TGTGCCACCAGCAGAGACGGGAGGGCCGTAAATGAGCAGTTCTTC
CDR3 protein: CATSRDGRAVNEQFF